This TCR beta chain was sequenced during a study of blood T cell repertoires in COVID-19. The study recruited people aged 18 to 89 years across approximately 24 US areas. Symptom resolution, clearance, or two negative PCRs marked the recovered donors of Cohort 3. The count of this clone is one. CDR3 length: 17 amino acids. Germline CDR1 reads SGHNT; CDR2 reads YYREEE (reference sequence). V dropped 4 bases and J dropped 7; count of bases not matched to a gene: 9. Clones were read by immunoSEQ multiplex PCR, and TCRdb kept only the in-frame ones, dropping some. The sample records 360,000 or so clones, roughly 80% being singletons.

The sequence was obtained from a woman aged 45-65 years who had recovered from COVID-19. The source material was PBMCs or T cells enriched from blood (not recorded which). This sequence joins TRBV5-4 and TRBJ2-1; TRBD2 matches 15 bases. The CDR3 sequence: CASSKGTSGRFANEQFF. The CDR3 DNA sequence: TGTGCCAGCAGCAAGGGGACTAGCGGGAGGTTTGCGAATGAGCAGTTCTTC. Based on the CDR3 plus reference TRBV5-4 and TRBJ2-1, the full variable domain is ETGVTQSPTHLIKTRGQQVTLRCSSQSGHNTVSWYQQALGQGPQFIFQYYREEENGRGNFPPRFSGLQFPNYSSELNVNALELDDSALYLCASSKGTSGRFANEQFFGPGTRLTVL.